Sequencing of this T cell receptor (beta chain) was carried out in a study of T cell responses to AZD1222 COVID-19 vaccine. Study-level results: Dominant CD4 TCR responses targeted spike regions 160-218 and 743-854.

Assay: immunoSEQ multiplex PCR; the TCRdb copy retains only in-frame clones and omits some. The sample contains some 40,000 clones, 60% to 85% of which appear only once. The CDR3 length is 14 residues. The germline gives CDR1 SGHTA, CDR2 FQGNSA. Germline trimming cut 0 bases from V and 8 bases from J; bases unmatched to any gene: 4. This clone was observed once. The antigen remains undetermined. The material sequenced was peripheral blood, taken on day 0 of AZD1222 vaccination. The source is an adult in good health. This chain links TRBV7-2 with TRBJ1-3, with 7 bases matching TRBD1. The CDR3 region is CASSLAGGGDTIYF. The DNA of the CDR3 is TGTGCCAGCAGCTTAGCAGGGGGCGGGGACACCATATATTTT.